The clone carrying this T cell receptor beta chain was found a few times. What it recognizes is unknown. The CDR3 is 13 amino acids. CDR1 is GTSNPN, CDR2 SVGIG, per germline (reference sequence). With 2 bases removed from V and 4 bases from J, the gap between germline ends came to 11 bases. The data are from a study of OX40 agonist ivuxolimab in advanced cancers. Background on the study: Melanoma, hepatocellular carcinoma, head and neck or renal cell cancer occurred in dose-escalation patients.

Study-wide results and caveats: There were, on average, more expanded clones in CD8+ T cells than in CD4+.

The data were produced by immunoSEQ multiplex PCR, yet TCRdb's version contains in-frame clones alone and is incomplete. The repertoire holds 82,000 or so clones, 85% to 90% seen once, with 2% to 2.5% in the top ten. Systemic immunosuppression or autoimmune disease history was grounds to exclude patients. The sampling schedule covered blood at baseline, cycle 4 day 1, and cycle 7 day 1. The chain carries TRBV30 and TRBJ1-1; D gene ambiguous. This TCR came from an adult with an advanced solid tumor such as melanoma, head and neck, liver or kidney cancer. Sequencing used CD4+ or CD8+ T cells sorted from blood, obtained in a trial of the OX40 agonist ivuxolimab. CDR3 DNA: TGTGCCTGGAGTATAGGGTGGAGCACTGAAGCTTTCTTT. It yields the protein CAWSIGWSTEAFF.